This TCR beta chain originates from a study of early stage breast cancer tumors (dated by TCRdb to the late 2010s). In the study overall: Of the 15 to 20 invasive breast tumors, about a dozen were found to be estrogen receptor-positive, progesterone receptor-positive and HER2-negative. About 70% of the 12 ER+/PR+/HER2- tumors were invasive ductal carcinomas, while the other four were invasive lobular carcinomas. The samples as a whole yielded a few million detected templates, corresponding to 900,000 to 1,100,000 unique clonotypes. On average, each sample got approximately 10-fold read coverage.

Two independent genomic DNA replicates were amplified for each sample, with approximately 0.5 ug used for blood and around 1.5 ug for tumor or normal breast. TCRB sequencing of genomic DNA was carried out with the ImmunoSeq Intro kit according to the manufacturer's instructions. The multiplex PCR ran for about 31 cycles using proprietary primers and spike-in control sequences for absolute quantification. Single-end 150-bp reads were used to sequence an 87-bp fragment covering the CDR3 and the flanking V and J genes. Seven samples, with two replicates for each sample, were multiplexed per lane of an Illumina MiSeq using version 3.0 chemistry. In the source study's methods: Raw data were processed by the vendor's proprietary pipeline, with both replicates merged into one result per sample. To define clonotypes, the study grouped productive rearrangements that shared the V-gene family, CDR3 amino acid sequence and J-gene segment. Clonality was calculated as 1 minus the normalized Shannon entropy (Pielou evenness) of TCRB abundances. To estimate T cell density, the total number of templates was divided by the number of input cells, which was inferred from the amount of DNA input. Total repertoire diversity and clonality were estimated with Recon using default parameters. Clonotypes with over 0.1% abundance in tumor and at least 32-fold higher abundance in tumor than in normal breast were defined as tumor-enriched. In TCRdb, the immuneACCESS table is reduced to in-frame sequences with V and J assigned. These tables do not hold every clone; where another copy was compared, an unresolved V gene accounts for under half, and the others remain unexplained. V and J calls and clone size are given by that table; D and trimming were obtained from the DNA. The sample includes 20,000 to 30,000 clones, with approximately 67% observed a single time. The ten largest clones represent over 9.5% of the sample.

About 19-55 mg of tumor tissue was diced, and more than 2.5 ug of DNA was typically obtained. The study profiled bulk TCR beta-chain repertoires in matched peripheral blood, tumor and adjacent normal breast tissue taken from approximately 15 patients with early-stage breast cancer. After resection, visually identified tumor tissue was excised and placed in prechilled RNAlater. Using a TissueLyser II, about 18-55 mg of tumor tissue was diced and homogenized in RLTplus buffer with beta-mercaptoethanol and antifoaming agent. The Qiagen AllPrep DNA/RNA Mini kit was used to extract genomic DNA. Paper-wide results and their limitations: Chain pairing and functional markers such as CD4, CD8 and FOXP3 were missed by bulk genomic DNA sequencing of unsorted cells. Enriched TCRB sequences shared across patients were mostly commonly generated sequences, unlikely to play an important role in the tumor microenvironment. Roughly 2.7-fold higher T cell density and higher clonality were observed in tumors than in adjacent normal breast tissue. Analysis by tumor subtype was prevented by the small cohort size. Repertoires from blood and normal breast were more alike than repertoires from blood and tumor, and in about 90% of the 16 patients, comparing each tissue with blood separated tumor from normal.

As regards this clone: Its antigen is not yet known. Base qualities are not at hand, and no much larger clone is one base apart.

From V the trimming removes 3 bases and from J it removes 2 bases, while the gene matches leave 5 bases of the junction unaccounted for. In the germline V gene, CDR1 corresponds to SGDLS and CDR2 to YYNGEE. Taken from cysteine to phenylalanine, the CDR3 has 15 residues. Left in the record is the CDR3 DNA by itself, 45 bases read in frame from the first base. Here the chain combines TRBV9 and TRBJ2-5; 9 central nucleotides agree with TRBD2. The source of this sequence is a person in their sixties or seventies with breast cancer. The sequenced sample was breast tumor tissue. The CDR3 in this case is CASSATSGSQETQYF. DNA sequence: TGTGCCAGCAGCGCGACTAGCGGATCTCAAGAGACCCAGTACTTC.